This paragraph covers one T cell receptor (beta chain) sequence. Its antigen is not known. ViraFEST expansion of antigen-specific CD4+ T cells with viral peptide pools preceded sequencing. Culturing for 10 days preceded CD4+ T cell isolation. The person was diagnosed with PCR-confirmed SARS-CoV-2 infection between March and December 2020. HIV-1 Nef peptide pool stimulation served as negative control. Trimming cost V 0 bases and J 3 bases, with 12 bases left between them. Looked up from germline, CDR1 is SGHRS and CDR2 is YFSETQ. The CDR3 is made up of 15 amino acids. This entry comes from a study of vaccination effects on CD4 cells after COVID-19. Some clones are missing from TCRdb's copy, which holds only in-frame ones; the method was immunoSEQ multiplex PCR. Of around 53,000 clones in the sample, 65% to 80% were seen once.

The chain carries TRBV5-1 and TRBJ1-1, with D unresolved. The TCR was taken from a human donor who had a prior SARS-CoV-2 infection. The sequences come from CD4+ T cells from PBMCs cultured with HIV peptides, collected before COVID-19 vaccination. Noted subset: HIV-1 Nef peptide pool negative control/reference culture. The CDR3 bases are TGCGCCAGCAGCTTGGAGTTCGCCGGGGACACTGAAGCTTTCTTT. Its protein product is CASSLEFAGDTEAFF.